This T cell receptor (beta chain) was retrieved from a study of cytomegalovirus exposure and HLA in healthy donors. Whole-study results and caveats: The study carried out a later analysis of TCR beta sequences. It associated some 17,000 of them with specific HLA alleles at a false discovery rate of 0.05. In an earlier analysis, productive rearrangement rates for most beta V segments clustered near 87% or 30%. A later analysis found common viral pathogens apparently linked to several of the most significant clusters.

With 6 bases clipped from V and 7 bases from J, the junction kept 15 bases outside the gene matches. The germline V gene encodes CDR1 MDHEN and CDR2 SYDVKM. The CDR3 contains 16 residues. As concerns this clone: The antigen remains undetermined.

Vbeta (60) and Jbeta (13) primers were used in the PCR. Only in-frame clones appear in the TCRdb table, and some are missing; sequencing was by immunoSEQ multiplex PCR. The sample data list about 130,000 clones. This TCR was recovered from a woman aged 35 to 49 in good health and CMV-seropositive. The sequenced sample was PBMCs. This chain joins TRBV28 and TRBJ2-1, with 7 bases aligning to TRBD2. CDR3 in amino acids: CASSFPPGEGRNEQFF. The CDR3 DNA is TGTGCCAGCAGCTTTCCCCCCGGGGAGGGCCGAAATGAGCAGTTCTTC.